This T cell receptor (beta chain) appears in the sequencing data of a study of blood T cell repertoires in COVID-19. The authors' processing: How many nucleated cells were present was estimated from reference gene primer amplification. Generated by immunoSEQ multiplex PCR, the TCRdb table keeps only in-frame clones and is missing some. The V and J calls and the clone size are those of that table, but D and trimming were determined from the DNA. The repertoire holds about 190,000 clones, approximately 77% seen once, with roughly a tenth in the top ten. The source material was peripheral blood. This TCR was recovered from a woman older than 75 with active or convalescent COVID-19.

The CDR3 loop is CASRQGTNYGYTF. Written as DNA, the CDR3 is TGTGCCAGCAGGCAGGGGACGAACTATGGCTACACCTTC. V gene TRBV28 combines with J gene TRBJ1-2; TRBD1 is a possible D gene (6 bases). V was clipped by 6 bases and J by 2 bases, with 10 bases between them. The CDR3 has 13 amino acids. Germline V gene lookup returns CDR1 MDHEN and CDR2 SYDVKM.